This is a list of T cell receptor beta chains from one sample in a study of CD8 T cell repertoires and HIV-1 epitope variants. The data were produced by immunoSEQ multiplex PCR, yet TCRdb's version contains in-frame clones alone and is incomplete. This table has almost 4,500 clones, less than 70% appearing once. These TCRs are of unknown antigen specificity. The sequencing input was cultured CD8+ T cells derived from PBMCs. The receptors shown here come from a male donor with HIV. Each CDR3 is given with its conserved first and last residue. D genes are given only for firm matches. Clone size is stated in some rows and not others, as once, few, many or a class when expanded.

d_gene	v_gene	abundance	j_gene	CDR3aa	CDR3nt
-	TRBV6-5	-	TRBJ2-5	CASSQGGPGETQYF	TGTGCCAGCAGTCAAGGTGGACCAGGGGAGACCCAGTACTTC
TRBD1	TRBV6-5	once	TRBJ2-7	CASSYQGVNEQYF	TGTGCCAGCAGTTACCAGGGGGTGAACGAGCAGTACTTC
TRBD1	TRBV7-8	-	TRBJ1-5	CASSLAGATGGMGQPQHF	TGTGCCAGCAGCTTAGCCGGGGCCACAGGGGGCATGGGTCAGCCCCAGCATTTT
-	TRBV19	few	TRBJ2-7	CASSTSVSYEQYF	TGTGCCAGTAGTACTAGCGTCTCCTACGAGCAGTACTTC
-	TRBV7-6	-	TRBJ1-4	CASSFSETNEKLFF	TGTGCCAGCAGCTTTAGTGAGACTAATGAAAAACTGTTTTTT
-	TRBV2	once	TRBJ2-2	CASSSRVGELFF	TGTGCCAGCAGTTCCCGTGTCGGGGAGCTGTTTTTT
-	TRBV7-9	-	TRBJ2-4	CASSLGGVDIQYF	TGTGCCAGCAGCTTAGGGGGAGTGGACATTCAGTACTTC
-	TRBV7-4	-	TRBJ2-6	CPAALHVRSQSRANVLTF	TGTCCAGCAGCTCTGCATGTTCGCTCACAAAGTCGGGCCAACGTCCTGACTTTC
-	TRBV30	-	TRBJ2-1	CAWSDRNEQFF	TGTGCCTGGAGTGACAGGAATGAGCAGTTCTTC
-	TRBV27	-	TRBJ2-6	CASRPGTDSGANVLTF	TGTGCCAGCAGGCCAGGGACCGACTCTGGGGCCAACGTCCTGACTTTC
-	TRBV7-2	-	TRBJ2-7	CASSLAGAAIYEQYF	TGTGCCAGCAGCTTAGCGGGGGCGGCGATCTACGAGCAGTACTTC
TRBD2	TRBV4-2	-	TRBJ2-5	CASSQGGAGEETQYF	TGTGCCAGCAGCCAAGGCGGAGCGGGGGAAGAGACCCAGTACTTC
TRBD2	TRBV30	few	TRBJ2-1	CAWEHPGGPGEQFF	TGTGCCTGGGAGCACCCGGGGGGGCCGGGTGAGCAGTTCTTC
-	TRBV5-1	few	TRBJ1-1	CASSLYGGTEAFF	TGCGCCAGCAGCTTATATGGGGGCACTGAAGCTTTCTTT
-	TRBV6-5	few	TRBJ2-7	CASSYTQQGSSEQYF	TGTGCCAGCAGTTACACGCAACAGGGAAGTAGCGAGCAGTACTTC
-	TRBV11-2	-	TRBJ2-3	CASSFGSGADTQYF	TGTGCCAGCAGCTTTGGCTCGGGAGCAGATACGCAGTATTTT
-	TRBV19	-	TRBJ2-7	CASKAGPTYEQYF	TGTGCCAGTAAGGCAGGGCCCACCTACGAGCAGTACTTC
-	TRBV27	-	TRBJ2-2	CASTGTGELFF	TGTGCCAGCACCGGGACCGGGGAGCTGTTTTTT
-	TRBV7-9	-	TRBJ1-1	CASSFDLSEAFF	TGTGCCAGCAGCTTTGATCTGTCTGAAGCTTTCTTT
TRBD1	TRBV19	-	TRBJ1-1	CASSIGGTGPTEAFF	TGTGCCAGTAGTATAGGAGGGACAGGACCCACTGAAGCTTTCTTT
TRBD2	TRBV15	-	TRBJ2-1	CATSRDRLAGGSSYNEQFF	TGTGCCACCAGCAGAGATCGGCTAGCGGGGGGAAGCTCCTACAATGAGCAGTTCTTC
-	TRBV5-4	-	TRBJ2-2	CASSLVDTGELFF	TGTGCCAGCAGCTTGGTCGACACCGGGGAGCTGTTTTTT
TRBD1	TRBV7-9	-	TRBJ2-7	CASSSRGQGPYEQYF	TGTGCCAGCAGCTCCCGAGGACAGGGCCCCTACGAGCAGTACTTC
-	TRBV19	-	TRBJ2-7	CASSTAGTYEQYF	TGTGCCAGTAGTACCGCCGGGACCTACGAGCAGTACTTC
TRBD1	TRBV29-1	few	TRBJ2-1	CSARTGDWRSYNEQFF	TGCAGCGCTAGGACAGGGGATTGGAGGTCCTACAATGAGCAGTTCTTC
TRBD1	TRBV6-5	-	TRBJ2-3	CASSYDRAGDTQYF	TGTGCCAGCAGTTACGACAGGGCAGGAGATACGCAGTATTTT